This is a list of T cell receptor beta chains from one sample in a study of shared clonotypes between healthy human individuals. Profiled with immunoSEQ multiplex PCR; TCRdb holds only in-frame clones, not every one. The table records 2 million to 3 million clones, roughly 92% of them present only once. The sample comprised naive CD4+ T cells sorted from blood. The receptors shown here come from a young man in good health. Each CDR3 is given with its conserved first and last residue. The D gene is left open where the match is weak. The size field is filled for only some rows; it gives once, few, many or a size class.

cdr3_nt cdr3_aa clone_size j_call v_call d_call
TGTGCCAGCAGCAACCGAGGAAACACCATATATTTT CASSNRGNTIYF . TRBJ1-3 TRBV6-1 .
TGTGCCAGCAGCAGGGACAGGAACGGTGAGCAGTTCTTC CASSRDRNGEQFF . TRBJ2-1 TRBV11-2 TRBD1
TGTGCCAGCAGCTTGTTTCGGGAGACGCACACCGGGGAGCTGTTTTTT CASSLFRETHTGELFF . TRBJ2-2 TRBV5-6 .
TGTGCCATCAGGGAAGGGGGGTCGAACAATGAAAAACTGTTTTTT CAIREGGSNNEKLFF . TRBJ1-4 TRBV10-3 .
TGTGCCAGCAGGCAGGACAGGGTTAATGGCTACACCTTC CASRQDRVNGYTF . TRBJ1-2 TRBV28 TRBD1
TGTGCCAGTAGTCCTGAACAGGGGGCACTAGCCGGGGAGCTGTTTTTT CASSPEQGALAGELFF once TRBJ2-2 TRBV19 TRBD1
TGCGCCAGCAGGCATATTGACTCCTACGAGCAGTACTTC CASRHIDSYEQYF . TRBJ2-7 TRBV4-1 .
TGTGCCAGCAGTGAACAGGGGACAGGGGTTGGAAACACCATATATTTT CASSEQGTGVGNTIYF . TRBJ1-3 TRBV2 TRBD1
TGTGCCAGCAGCTTAAAGGGGACAGAGACCTACGAGCAGTACTTC CASSLKGTETYEQYF . TRBJ2-7 TRBV11-3 TRBD1
TGTGCCAGCAGCCCGGGACTAGAGAGGGGTAATGAGCAGTTCTTC CASSPGLERGNEQFF . TRBJ2-1 TRBV11-2 TRBD2
TGTGCCAGCCGTCGGGACATCCATGACTACACCTTC CASRRDIHDYTF . TRBJ1-2 TRBV6-1 .
TGTGCCAGCGTGGGCCCCTACGAGCAGTACTTC CASVGPYEQYF . TRBJ2-7 TRBV28 .
TGTGCCAGCAGTTACGGGTTTGATCAGCCCCAGCATTTT CASSYGFDQPQHF . TRBJ1-5 TRBV6-6 .
TGTGCCAGCTCACCCTTCAAGACCCCAGTTCATGAAGCTTTCTTT CASSPFKTPVHEAFF . TRBJ1-1 TRBV18 .
TGTGCCAGCAGTAACAGGGGGCTTGGTAACTATGGCTACACCTTC CASSNRGLGNYGYTF . TRBJ1-2 TRBV6-5 TRBD1
TGTGCCAGCAGTGAAAGTCTGGGGGCCTACGAGCAGTACTTC CASSESLGAYEQYF . TRBJ2-7 TRBV2 .
TGTGCCAGCAGCTTTCCTCTAGCGGGAGGGCTCAACGAGCAGTACTTC CASSFPLAGGLNEQYF . TRBJ2-7 TRBV7-2 TRBD2
TGTGCCACGCTCCGTCTCCACGAGCAGTACTTC CATLRLHEQYF . TRBJ2-7 TRBV28 .
TGTGCCAGCAGTCCCAGGGGGGGGCTTACCTACGAGCAGTACTTC CASSPRGGLTYEQYF . TRBJ2-7 TRBV6-6 .
TGTGCCAGCAGCTCCCCGGGACAGGGGAACACCGGGGAGCTGTTTTTT CASSSPGQGNTGELFF . TRBJ2-2 TRBV5-8 TRBD1